These T cell receptor beta chains were read from a single sample in a study of T cell repertoires in cytomegalovirus infection. TCRdb reanalysed the reads using MiXCR and keeps one entry per CDR3 protein. The profile shows roughly 990,000 distinct CDR3 sequences, about a third of them singletons. The antigens these receptors bind are not known. Source: cultured CD8+ T cells from PBMCs, taken from culture after CMV antigen stimulation. The receptor source for this set is a human donor in good health (CMV status not recorded). Some clones in this sample may be carry-over from other donors' samples. Both conserved end residues are part of each CDR3. A D gene is named only where the DNA matches it firmly. Clone size is stated in some rows and not others, as once, few, many or a class when expanded.

CDR3 protein: CASRRQGFGDTEAFF
CDR3 DNA: TGTGCCAGCAGACGACAGGGATTCGGAGACACTGAAGCTTTCTTT
J gene: TRBJ1-1
clone size: few
V gene: TRBV2
D gene: TRBD1

CDR3 protein: CSAWQGPTTNYGYTF
CDR3 DNA: TGCAGTGCTTGGCAGGGGCCGACGACTAACTATGGCTACACCTTC
J gene: TRBJ1-2
clone size: once
V gene: TRBV20-1
D gene: -

CDR3 protein: CASSFDPGRDITRAGNQPQHF
CDR3 DNA: TGTGCCAGCAGCTTTGACCCCGGCCGGGACATTACCCGGGCGGGCAATCAGCCCCAGCATTTT
J gene: TRBJ1-5
clone size: few
V gene: TRBV7-8
D gene: -

CDR3 protein: CASRKGGTSGPANTGELFF
CDR3 DNA: TGTGCCAGCAGGAAGGGAGGAACTAGCGGGCCCGCGAACACCGGGGAGCTGTTTTTT
J gene: TRBJ2-2
clone size: -
V gene: TRBV11-3
D gene: TRBD2

CDR3 protein: CASSQDTGLPLIRFF
CDR3 DNA: TGCGCCAGCAGCCAAGACACGGGACTACCCCTAATCCGGTTCTTC
J gene: TRBJ2-1
clone size: -
V gene: TRBV4-1
D gene: TRBD2

CDR3 protein: CASSFMGDTQYF
CDR3 DNA: TGTGCCAGCAGTTTTATGGGAGATACGCAGTATTTT
J gene: TRBJ2-3
clone size: -
V gene: TRBV28
D gene: -

CDR3 protein: CASSLNAGGQETQYF
CDR3 DNA: TGTGCCAGCAGTTTAAACGCAGGGGGCCAAGAGACCCAGTACTTC
J gene: TRBJ2-5
clone size: -
V gene: TRBV12-3/TRBV12-4
D gene: TRBD1

CDR3 protein: CASSLGQGAILYGYTF
CDR3 DNA: TGTGCCAGCAGCCTTGGACAGGGGGCCATTCTCTATGGCTACACCTTC
J gene: TRBJ1-2
clone size: -
V gene: TRBV14
D gene: TRBD1

CDR3 protein: CASSSSETGPNYEQYF
CDR3 DNA: TGTGCCAGCAGTTCCTCGGAGACAGGGCCAAACTACGAGCAGTACTTC
J gene: TRBJ2-7
clone size: few
V gene: TRBV12-3/TRBV12-4
D gene: TRBD1

CDR3 protein: CASSLLGAGRGEQYF
CDR3 DNA: TGTGCCAGCAGTTTACTGGGGGCAGGCAGGGGCGAGCAGTACTTC
J gene: TRBJ2-7
clone size: -
V gene: TRBV12-3/TRBV12-4
D gene: -

CDR3 protein: CASSGNLGTSEKLFF
CDR3 DNA: TGTGCCAGCAGTGGTAACCTCGGGACATCAGAAAAACTGTTTTTT
J gene: TRBJ1-4
clone size: -
V gene: TRBV6-1
D gene: -

CDR3 protein: CASSLKPLGATNEKLFF
CDR3 DNA: TGCGCCAGCAGCCTTAAACCGCTGGGTGCAACTAATGAAAAACTGTTTTTT
J gene: TRBJ1-4
clone size: -
V gene: TRBV5-1
D gene: -

CDR3 protein: CASRSSLRGDTEAFF
CDR3 DNA: TGTGCCAGCAGGTCGAGCTTGCGAGGGGACACTGAAGCTTTCTTT
J gene: TRBJ1-1
clone size: few
V gene: TRBV6-1
D gene: -

CDR3 protein: CASSQRQDGHTEAFF
CDR3 DNA: TGTGCCAGCAGCCAGAGACAGGACGGGCACACTGAAGCTTTCTTT
J gene: TRBJ1-1
clone size: many
V gene: TRBV7-9
D gene: -

CDR3 protein: CASSARTVVYGYTF
CDR3 DNA: TGTGCCAGCAGTGCACGGACAGTGGTCTATGGCTACACCTTC
J gene: TRBJ1-2
clone size: -
V gene: TRBV12-3/TRBV12-4
D gene: -

CDR3 protein: CASSSPEGMNSEAFF
CDR3 DNA: TGTGCCAGCAGTTCCCCAGAGGGTATGAACTCTGAAGCTTTCTTT
J gene: TRBJ1-1
clone size: once
V gene: TRBV28
D gene: -

CDR3 protein: CAIGTTGGGSNQPQHF
CDR3 DNA: TGTGCCATCGGGACGACGGGAGGAGGTAGCAATCAGCCCCAGCATTTT
J gene: TRBJ1-5
clone size: -
V gene: TRBV10-3
D gene: -

CDR3 protein: CASSLREGAEAFF
CDR3 DNA: TGTGCCAGCAGTTTAAGGGAAGGTGCTGAAGCTTTCTTT
J gene: TRBJ1-1
clone size: -
V gene: TRBV27
D gene: -

CDR3 protein: CASSTTDIWNYGYTF
CDR3 DNA: TGTGCCAGCAGCACCACGGACATTTGGAACTATGGCTACACCTTC
J gene: TRBJ1-2
clone size: -
V gene: TRBV7-6
D gene: -

CDR3 protein: CASILPGRVDEQFF
CDR3 DNA: TGTGCCAGCATCCTTCCCGGGAGGGTCGATGAGCAGTTCTTC
J gene: TRBJ2-1
clone size: few
V gene: TRBV12-3/TRBV12-4
D gene: TRBD2

CDR3 protein: CASSLTLGAGNEQFF
CDR3 DNA: TGTGCCAGCAGCTTGACCTTGGGGGCGGGCAATGAGCAGTTCTTC
J gene: TRBJ2-1
clone size: -
V gene: TRBV5-5
D gene: -

CDR3 protein: CASSYSLVNTEAFF
CDR3 DNA: TGTGCCAGCAGTTACTCCCTGGTGAACACTGAAGCTTTCTTT
J gene: TRBJ1-1
clone size: -
V gene: TRBV6-5
D gene: -

CDR3 protein: CASSLSDRWEDSPLHF
CDR3 DNA: TGTGCCAGCAGCTTATCGGACAGGTGGGAGGATTCACCCCTCCACTTT
J gene: TRBJ1-6
clone size: few
V gene: TRBV7-9
D gene: TRBD1

CDR3 protein: CASSFGTYTNQPQHF
CDR3 DNA: TGTGCCAGTAGTTTCGGGACGTATACTAATCAGCCCCAGCATTTT
J gene: TRBJ1-5
clone size: -
V gene: TRBV19
D gene: -

CDR3 protein: CASRDKGTDTQYF
CDR3 DNA: TGCGCCAGCAGGGACAAAGGCACAGATACGCAGTATTTT
J gene: TRBJ2-3
clone size: many
V gene: TRBV4-1
D gene: -

CDR3 protein: CSARDGTGDEQYF
CDR3 DNA: TGCAGTGCTAGAGATGGGACAGGGGACGAGCAGTACTTC
J gene: TRBJ2-7
clone size: -
V gene: TRBV20-1
D gene: TRBD1

CDR3 protein: CASSSERQGANYGYTF
CDR3 DNA: TGTGCCAGCAGTTCCGAACGACAGGGAGCTAACTATGGCTACACCTTC
J gene: TRBJ1-2
clone size: -
V gene: TRBV28
D gene: TRBD1

CDR3 protein: CASSQTQGAGTEAFF
CDR3 DNA: TGCGCCAGCAGCCAGACACAGGGGGCTGGCACTGAAGCTTTCTTT
J gene: TRBJ1-1
clone size: -
V gene: TRBV4-1
D gene: TRBD1

CDR3 protein: CASSSLGEVSEQFF
CDR3 DNA: TGTGCCAGCAGCTCCCTGGGGGAAGTCAGTGAGCAGTTCTTC
J gene: TRBJ2-1
clone size: few
V gene: TRBV7-6
D gene: -

CDR3 protein: CASSPRQRYQPQHF
CDR3 DNA: TGTGCCAGCAGCCCACGACAGAGATATCAGCCCCAGCATTTT
J gene: TRBJ1-5
clone size: many
V gene: TRBV7-2
D gene: -

CDR3 protein: CASSYWDREDRGYGYTF
CDR3 DNA: TGTGCCAGCAGTTACTGGGACAGGGAGGACAGGGGCTATGGCTACACCTTC
J gene: TRBJ1-2
clone size: -
V gene: TRBV6-5
D gene: TRBD1

CDR3 protein: CVSSLQGQGEINYGYTF
CDR3 DNA: TGTGTCAGCAGCTTACAAGGACAGGGGGAAATTAACTATGGCTACACCTTC
J gene: TRBJ1-2
clone size: once
V gene: TRBV7-6
D gene: TRBD1

CDR3 protein: CASSLDYRKNQPQHF
CDR3 DNA: TGTGCCAGCAGCTTAGACTACAGGAAAAATCAGCCCCAGCATTTT
J gene: TRBJ1-5
clone size: many
V gene: TRBV7-2
D gene: -

CDR3 protein: CASSVVTEGNTGELFF
CDR3 DNA: TGTGCCAGCAGCGTAGTCACGGAGGGGAACACCGGGGAGCTGTTTTTT
J gene: TRBJ2-2
clone size: -
V gene: TRBV9
D gene: -

CDR3 protein: CASSLGTPSLFGETQYF
CDR3 DNA: TGTGCCAGCAGCTTAGGGACCCCTAGTTTGTTCGGAGAGACCCAGTACTTC
J gene: TRBJ2-5
clone size: -
V gene: TRBV7-6
D gene: -

CDR3 protein: CASSFFLKETQYF
CDR3 DNA: TGTGCCAGCAGCTTTTTCCTTAAAGAGACCCAGTACTTC
J gene: TRBJ2-5
clone size: -
V gene: TRBV6-2/TRBV6-3
D gene: -

CDR3 protein: CASSLAWQGGAKETQYF
CDR3 DNA: TGTGCCAGCAGCTTAGCGTGGCAGGGAGGGGCTAAAGAGACCCAGTACTTC
J gene: TRBJ2-5
clone size: -
V gene: TRBV7-9
D gene: TRBD2

CDR3 protein: CASRDTGTGFTGELFF
CDR3 DNA: TGTGCCAGCAGAGACACCGGGACAGGGTTTACCGGGGAGCTGTTTTTT
J gene: TRBJ2-2
clone size: -
V gene: TRBV6-1
D gene: TRBD1

CDR3 protein: CASRRGLAGTDTQYF
CDR3 DNA: TGTGCCAGCAGACGGGGACTAGCGGGCACAGATACGCAGTATTTT
J gene: TRBJ2-3
clone size: -
V gene: TRBV7-3
D gene: TRBD2

CDR3 protein: CASSFRAAYNEQFF
CDR3 DNA: TGTGCCAGCAGTTTTAGGGCAGCCTACAATGAGCAGTTCTTC
J gene: TRBJ2-1
clone size: many
V gene: TRBV12-3/TRBV12-4
D gene: -

CDR3 protein: CASSLVVAAANEKLFF
CDR3 DNA: TGTGCCAGCAGCTTAGTGGTGGCGGCGGCTAATGAAAAACTGTTTTTT
J gene: TRBJ1-4
clone size: -
V gene: TRBV7-9
D gene: -

CDR3 protein: CASRGTATWTEAFF
CDR3 DNA: TGCGCCAGCAGAGGGACAGCTACGTGGACTGAAGCTTTCTTT
J gene: TRBJ1-1
clone size: -
V gene: TRBV10-2
D gene: TRBD1

CDR3 protein: CAIRVTSGTSTDTQYF
CDR3 DNA: TGTGCCATCAGGGTGACTAGCGGAACATCCACAGATACGCAGTATTTT
J gene: TRBJ2-3
clone size: few
V gene: TRBV10-3
D gene: TRBD2

CDR3 protein: CASGLYYEQYF
CDR3 DNA: TGTGCTAGTGGTTTATATTACGAGCAGTACTTC
J gene: TRBJ2-7
clone size: -
V gene: TRBV12-5
D gene: -

CDR3 protein: CASSYSLAGGYADTQYF
CDR3 DNA: TGTGCCAGCAGTTACTCCCTAGCGGGGGGGTACGCAGATACGCAGTATTTT
J gene: TRBJ2-3
clone size: -
V gene: TRBV6-1
D gene: TRBD2

CDR3 protein: CASSYDRDRGLYGYTF
CDR3 DNA: TGTGCCAGCAGTTATGACCGGGACAGGGGGCTGTATGGCTACACCTTC
J gene: TRBJ1-2
clone size: few
V gene: TRBV6-5
D gene: TRBD1

CDR3 protein: CASSIVFPSAYGYTF
CDR3 DNA: TGTGCCAGTAGTATAGTCTTCCCCTCGGCTTATGGCTACACCTTC
J gene: TRBJ1-2
clone size: many
V gene: TRBV19
D gene: -

CDR3 protein: CASSFGQTMNTEAFF
CDR3 DNA: TGTGCCAGCAGTTTCGGGCAGACCATGAACACTGAAGCTTTCTTT
J gene: TRBJ1-1
clone size: many
V gene: TRBV28
D gene: -

CDR3 protein: CASTLTGVGANVLTF
CDR3 DNA: TGTGCCAGCACCCTGACAGGGGTTGGGGCCAACGTCCTGACTTTC
J gene: TRBJ2-6
clone size: -
V gene: TRBV3-1
D gene: TRBD1